This is a list of T cell receptor beta chains from one sample in a study of T cell repertoires in cytomegalovirus infection. These receptors have no known antigen. TCRdb used MiXCR to reprocess the reads, holding one entry per CDR3 protein. Found here are approximately 340,000 distinct CDR3 sequences, roughly 28% of them singletons; the top ten hold roughly 20%. This material consisted of cultured PBMCs, taken from culture after CMV antigen stimulation. Receptors originate from a human donor in good health (CMV status not recorded). Some clones in this sample may be carry-over from other donors' samples. The CDR3 runs from the conserved cysteine through the conserved F or W. D genes are given only for firm matches. Clone size is given for some rows only: seen once, a few or many times, or a class if the clone is expanded.

clone size,J gene,D gene,CDR3 length,V gene,CDR3 protein,CDR3 DNA
once,TRBJ2-7,.,10,TRBV25-1,CASGVYEQYF,TGTGCCAGCGGTGTATACGAGCAGTACTTC
.,TRBJ1-1,.,13,TRBV18,CASSPTVPEPAFF,TGTGCCAGCTCACCGACGGTTCCTGAGCCGGCTTTCTTT
few,TRBJ2-3,TRBD2,16,TRBV5-6,CASSLAGTSGRDTQYF,TGTGCCAGCAGCTTGGCAGGGACTAGCGGGAGGGATACGCAGTATTTT
.,TRBJ1-5,.,16,TRBV28,CASRIDSRGSNQPQHF,TGTGCCAGCAGGATTGACAGCCGAGGTAGCAATCAGCCCCAGCATTTT
few,TRBJ1-6,.,10,TRBV7-2,CAAGTTPLHF,TGTGCCGCTGGGACGACACCCCTCCACTTT
few,TRBJ1-4,.,12,TRBV28,CASTGGGEKLFF,TGTGCCAGCACGGGGGGAGGAGAAAAACTGTTTTTT
.,TRBJ1-1,TRBD1,15,TRBV6-8,CASSYGPRGASEAFF,TGTGCCAGCAGTTACGGCCCCAGGGGGGCAAGTGAAGCTTTCTTT
.,TRBJ1-1,TRBD1,13,TRBV12-3/TRBV12-4,CASRGQGSTEAFF,TGTGCCAGCAGGGGACAGGGATCCACTGAAGCTTTCTTT
.,TRBJ2-1,.,17,TRBV4-1,CASSPGVRGSTFNEQFF,TGCGCCAGCAGCCCGGGAGTAAGGGGGTCGACCTTCAATGAGCAGTTCTTC
.,TRBJ2-3,.,16,TRBV4-1,CASSQDPNSVTDTQYF,TGTGCCAGCAGCCAAGATCCAAACTCGGTAACAGATACGCAGTATTTT
many,TRBJ2-1,.,15,TRBV7-2,CASSLSPSENNEQFF,TGTGCCAGCAGCTTAAGTCCTAGCGAGAACAATGAGCAGTTCTTC
.,TRBJ2-1,.,16,TRBV11-2,CASSLDLSGTYNEQFF,TGTGCCAGCAGCTTAGATCTAAGCGGTACCTACAATGAGCAGTTCTTC
.,TRBJ2-1,TRBD1,15,TRBV7-9,CASTGRQGGYNEQFF,TGTGCCAGCACCGGTCGACAGGGGGGTTACAATGAGCAGTTCTTC
few,TRBJ1-1,.,12,TRBV10-3,CAIEGQNTEAFF,TGTGCCATCGAGGGCCAGAACACTGAAGCTTTCTTT
many,TRBJ2-1,.,12,TRBV6-1,CASSVTVWGQFF,TGTGCCAGCAGTGTTACAGTGTGGGGGCAGTTCTTC
many,TRBJ1-1,TRBD1,15,TRBV5-1,CASRGRGQWDTEAFF,TGCGCCAGCAGGGGGAGGGGGCAGTGGGACACTGAAGCTTTCTTT
once,TRBJ1-1,.,16,TRBV7-4,CASSRGGQLVSTEAFF,TGTGCCAGCAGCCGAGGAGGGCAGCTAGTGAGCACTGAAGCTTTCTTT
.,TRBJ1-1,.,15,TRBV5-1,CASSLAPTETLEAFF,TGCGCCAGCAGCTTGGCCCCAACAGAAACCCTTGAAGCTTTCTTT
few,TRBJ2-1,.,18,TRBV20-1,CSARIGITSGQVYNEQFF,TGCAGTGCTAGGATCGGAATAACTAGCGGACAGGTTTACAATGAGCAGTTCTTC
.,TRBJ1-1,TRBD1,14,TRBV19,CASRETGMNTEAFF,TGTGCCAGTAGGGAGACAGGGATGAACACTGAAGCTTTCTTT
.,TRBJ1-5,.,19,TRBV7-2,CASNLAVWTNSYSNQPQHF,TGTGCCAGCAACTTAGCCGTCTGGACAAATTCTTATAGCAATCAGCCCCAGCATTTT
.,TRBJ2-7,TRBD1,14,TRBV7-6,CASSPGDSSYEQYF,TGTGCCAGCAGCCCAGGGGACAGCTCCTACGAGCAGTACTTC
many,TRBJ2-7,.,14,TRBV18,CASSREPGNYEQYF,TGTGCCAGCTCACGTGAGCCAGGGAACTACGAGCAGTACTTC
once,TRBJ1-5,.,13,TRBV24-1,CATQSRGEQPQHF,TGTGCCACACAGTCCAGGGGAGAACAGCCCCAGCATTTT
many,TRBJ2-3,TRBD1,14,TRBV4-2,CASSPGTGADTQYF,TGTGCCAGCAGCCCCGGGACAGGGGCAGATACGCAGTATTTT